The rows below give T cell receptor beta chains drawn from one sample of a study of T cells in Graves' hyperthyroidism and ophthalmopathy. TCRdb ran MiXCR on the multiplex PCR reads and lists one entry per CDR3 protein. Of about 250,000 distinct CDR3 sequences in the sample, about 25% are singletons; the top ten hold roughly a third. Material for sequencing was blood. Every receptor here comes from a woman aged 40 to 49 with Graves' ophthalmopathy. Each CDR3 is given with its conserved first and last residue. D genes are given only for firm matches. Not all rows give a size; the values are once, few, many and, for expanded clones, a class.

CDR3nt	CDR3aa	v_gene	j_gene	abundance	d_gene	len
TGTGCCAGCGGACAAGCGGGAGTGAATACCGGGGAGCTGTTTTTT	CASGQAGVNTGELFF	TRBV2	TRBJ2-2	many	TRBD2	15
TGTGCCAGTAGTATTGGCCCGCCTGCCTACGAGCAGTACTTC	CASSIGPPAYEQYF	TRBV19	TRBJ2-7	NA	NA	14
TGTGCCAGCAGCCTAGGGCCTAGCGGCTCCTACGAGCAGTACTTC	CASSLGPSGSYEQYF	TRBV11-2	TRBJ2-7	many	TRBD2	15
TGTGCCAGCAGTGAAGCTGTACCGATCTCTGGAAACACCATATATTTT	CASSEAVPISGNTIYF	TRBV6-1	TRBJ1-3	many	NA	16
TGTGCCAGCAGCTTAGTCCCGGGACAGGGGGCAGGACAGCCCCAGCATTTT	CASSLVPGQGAGQPQHF	TRBV7-8	TRBJ1-5	many	TRBD1	17
TGCGCCAGCAGCCAACTAGCGATGGAAGAGACCCAGTACTTC	CASSQLAMEETQYF	TRBV5-1	TRBJ2-5	NA	TRBD2	14
TGTGCCAGCAACTTGGACGGAAACTATGGCTACACCTTC	CASNLDGNYGYTF	TRBV6-4	TRBJ1-2	NA	NA	13
TGTGCCAGCAGTTCCCATTTGGAGGAGACCCAGTACTTC	CASSSHLEETQYF	TRBV28	TRBJ2-5	NA	NA	13
TGTGCCAGCTCAAGACAGGAGTTGGAGCCCCAGCATTTT	CASSRQELEPQHF	TRBV18	TRBJ1-5	many	NA	13
TGTGCCAGCACCTTGGAAGGGGCGGGTCAGCCCCAGCATTTT	CASTLEGAGQPQHF	TRBV6-5	TRBJ1-5	many	NA	14
TGTGCCTGGAGTAGGGACAGAAACCAAGAGACCCAGTACTTC	CAWSRDRNQETQYF	TRBV30	TRBJ2-5	many	TRBD1	14
TGCAGTGCGACCCGGGACGGATCCTACGAGCAGTACTTC	CSATRDGSYEQYF	TRBV20-1	TRBJ2-7	NA	NA	13
TGTGCTAGTGGTTTGGTACAGGGGGACAGAAGCTATGGCTACACCTTC	CASGLVQGDRSYGYTF	TRBV12-5	TRBJ1-2	many	TRBD1	16
TGTGCCAGCAGTTACGGACGGTACTACGAGCAGTACTTC	CASSYGRYYEQYF	TRBV6-5	TRBJ2-7	many	NA	13
TGTGCCAGCAGTCCCCGGGACAGGGGGGTCGCGACCCAGTACTTC	CASSPRDRGVATQYF	TRBV28	TRBJ2-5	NA	TRBD1	15
TGCGCCAGCAGCTTGGCAGTGGAAGGCCCTAGACCCTACGAGCAGTACTTC	CASSLAVEGPRPYEQYF	TRBV5-1	TRBJ2-7	many	NA	17
TGTGCCAGCAGCGAAACTAGCTGGCCGGAGACCCAGTACTTC	CASSETSWPETQYF	TRBV2	TRBJ2-5	many	NA	14
TGCGCCAGCAGCGGACTAGCGGGAGGGTACGAGCAGTACTTC	CASSGLAGGYEQYF	TRBV10-2	TRBJ2-7	many	TRBD2	14
TGCGCCAGCAGCTGGGGACTAGCTCATGGGATACAAGAGACCCAGTACTTC	CASSWGLAHGIQETQYF	TRBV5-1	TRBJ2-5	many	TRBD2	17
TGTGCCAGCAGTTCCCTGGGAGATGGAGGGGTAGGGACCGGGGAGCTGTTTTTT	CASSSLGDGGVGTGELFF	TRBV27	TRBJ2-2	few	NA	18
TGTGCCAGCAGCGTAACCGGGACAACAAAATATACTAACTATGGCTACACCTTC	CASSVTGTTKYTNYGYTF	TRBV9	TRBJ1-2	many	NA	18
TGTGCCTGGAGGGTTGGGTCAGCACCCGGCTACACCTTC	CAWRVGSAPGYTF	TRBV30	TRBJ1-2	many	NA	13
TGTGCCATCAGTGAGTCTCGACAAGCGGTAAATGAGCAGTACTTC	CAISESRQAVNEQYF	TRBV10-3	TRBJ2-7	NA	NA	15
TGTGCCAGCAACCCGACAGGGACGGTGCAAGAGACCCAGTACTTC	CASNPTGTVQETQYF	TRBV12-3/TRBV12-4	TRBJ2-5	NA	TRBD1	15
TGTGCCAGCAGGGGCGCTGTGTATGGCTACACCTTC	CASRGAVYGYTF	TRBV28	TRBJ1-2	NA	NA	12
TGTGCCAGCAGCCGAAGGAGACAGGGCGTTAGCGGGAGGGGAGAGACCCAGTACTTC	CASSRRRQGVSGRGETQYF	TRBV28	TRBJ2-5	NA	TRBD2	19
TGTGCCAGCAGTTTTGCGGGGCCTTCCACCGGGGAGCTGTTTTTT	CASSFAGPSTGELFF	TRBV12-3/TRBV12-4	TRBJ2-2	many	NA	15
TGCAGCGTCAGTAGCGGGAGGGTTCCAGAGACCCAGTACTTC	CSVSSGRVPETQYF	TRBV29-1	TRBJ2-5	many	TRBD2	14
TGTGCCAGCAGTCGCAAAAACGCAGCGGGGCGCACCTACGAGCAGTACTTC	CASSRKNAAGRTYEQYF	TRBV28	TRBJ2-7	many	TRBD2	17
TGTGCCAGCAGTACCGGGACCGGGACTATGAACACTGAAGCTTTCTTT	CASSTGTGTMNTEAFF	TRBV12-3/TRBV12-4	TRBJ1-1	NA	NA	16
TGTGCCATCAGTGAGGGGGAAAACATTCAGTACTTC	CAISEGENIQYF	TRBV10-3	TRBJ2-4	few	NA	12
TGTGCCAGCAGTTTTTGGGGGGACGGGGTAAACGAGCAGTACTTC	CASSFWGDGVNEQYF	TRBV12-3/TRBV12-4	TRBJ2-7	NA	NA	15
TGCAGTGCTAGCCCTTTTCAGGGGATCGAAAACATTCAGTACTTC	CSASPFQGIENIQYF	TRBV20-1	TRBJ2-4	once	NA	15
TGTGCCAGCGGCCAAGGAACAAGGGTCTATGGCTACACCTTC	CASGQGTRVYGYTF	TRBV3-1	TRBJ1-2	few	NA	14
TGTGCCAGCAGTGCGAACTGGGGGGAGACCCAGTACTTC	CASSANWGETQYF	TRBV6-1	TRBJ2-5	many	NA	13
TGTGCCAGCAGTCCTACAGGGTCCCAAGAGACCCAGTACTTC	CASSPTGSQETQYF	TRBV28	TRBJ2-5	many	NA	14
TGTGCCAGCGGACTAGCGGGAGGTACCGGGGAGCTGTTTTTT	CASGLAGGTGELFF	TRBV2	TRBJ2-2	many	TRBD2	14
TGTGCCAGCACCGACCAGGGGGCGATCGGAAAGTCACCCCTCCACTTT	CASTDQGAIGKSPLHF	TRBV12-3/TRBV12-4	TRBJ1-6	many	TRBD1	16
TGCAGTGCTAGGATTGGCCTCGGCTACGAGCAGTACTTC	CSARIGLGYEQYF	TRBV20-1	TRBJ2-7	many	NA	13
TGTGCCAGCAGTTACAACCCGGGACAGGGATCCTACGAGCAGTACTTC	CASSYNPGQGSYEQYF	TRBV12-3/TRBV12-4	TRBJ2-7	NA	TRBD1	16
TGTGCCAGCAGCTTAGCCCCCTCGACAGCAACTTTCTCCTACGAGCAGTACTTC	CASSLAPSTATFSYEQYF	TRBV7-2	TRBJ2-7	many	NA	18
TGTGCCAGCAGCGACATCCGGGACAGGGGATACGAGCAGTACTTC	CASSDIRDRGYEQYF	TRBV9	TRBJ2-7	many	TRBD1	15
TGTGCCAGCAGTTCTTTGTGGGGGAGATCCTACGAGCAGTACTTC	CASSSLWGRSYEQYF	TRBV12-3/TRBV12-4	TRBJ2-7	NA	NA	15
TGTGCCAGCAGTCCGATACAGGGGGCGCAAGGCTACACCTTC	CASSPIQGAQGYTF	TRBV6-5	TRBJ1-2	many	TRBD1	14
TGTGCTAGTGGTGTCACCGGGACAGACTATGGCTACACCTTC	CASGVTGTDYGYTF	TRBV12-5	TRBJ1-2	NA	TRBD1	14
TGCAGTGCTAGGGATTCGGACAGGGCGGGCAATCAGCCCCAGCATTTT	CSARDSDRAGNQPQHF	TRBV20-1	TRBJ1-5	many	TRBD1	16